The clone carrying this TCR beta chain was counted only a few times. What it binds is not known. Expressed TCRB transcripts got sequenced, as all isolated RNA was reverse transcribed. Here immunoSEQ multiplex PCR was the method, and the copy in TCRdb shows in-frame clones only, minus some. Of about 700,000 clones in the sample, roughly 13% were seen once. This entry belongs to a study of beta chain features in type 1 diabetes. Study observations and caveats: Across all four CD4+ subsets, people with type 1 diabetes showed modestly shorter TCRB CDR3s.

This receptor was obtained from a man younger than 30 with type 1 diabetes. Specimen: naive CD4+ T cells from blood.

The CDR3 bases are TGTGCCAGTATTCAGCGGCGCACCGGGGAGCTGTTTTTT. Residues: CASIQRRTGELFF. The rearrangement uses TRBV19 and TRBJ2-2; TRBD2 is a possible D gene (5 bases). Trimming left V 7 bases short and J 4 bases short, with 10 bases between. From germline, CDR1 is LNHDA and CDR2 SQIVND (reference sequence). The length of the CDR3 is 13 residues.